A selection of T cell receptor beta chains follows, all from one sample in a study of technical replicates of blood from a few donors. Sequenced by immunoSEQ multiplex PCR; TCRdb stores in-frame clones only, minus some. The data show roughly 80,000 clones, with about 91% seen just once and 0.25% held by the top ten. The material sequenced was T cells isolated from PBMCs. These receptor sequences come from a human donor in good health. The CDR3 runs from the conserved cysteine through the conserved F or W. A D gene is named only where the DNA matches it firmly. For some rows the clone size is stated as once, few or many, or as a class when expanded; others skip it.

size: few
length: 16
J: TRBJ1-1
D: TRBD1
V: TRBV5-1
DNA: TGCGCCAGCAGAGCCGGGACAGGGGTTTCATACACTGAAGCTTTCTTT
CDR3: CASRAGTGVSYTEAFF

size: .
length: 14
J: TRBJ2-7
D: TRBD2
V: TRBV6-1
DNA: TGTGCCAGCAGCCGACTAGCACTGTATGACGAGCAGTACTTC
CDR3: CASSRLALYDEQYF

size: .
length: 15
J: TRBJ1-4
D: .
V: TRBV7-8
DNA: TGTGCCAGCAGCGCCCCGGGACTGATTAATGAAAAACTGTTTTTT
CDR3: CASSAPGLINEKLFF

size: .
length: 13
J: TRBJ2-7
D: TRBD1
V: TRBV10-1
DNA: TGCGCCAGCAGCCGGGACAGGGTGGAGGAGCAGTACTTC
CDR3: CASSRDRVEEQYF

size: .
length: 15
J: TRBJ2-7
D: TRBD1
V: TRBV4-1
DNA: TGCGCCAGCAGCCGGACCCGGGACAGTTCCTACGAGCAGTACTTC
CDR3: CASSRTRDSSYEQYF

size: .
length: 17
J: TRBJ2-6
D: .
V: TRBV11-3
DNA: TGTGCCAGCAGCACAGATGGACGGGACTCTGGGGCCAACGTCCTGACTTTC
CDR3: CASSTDGRDSGANVLTF

size: .
length: 13
J: TRBJ2-7
D: TRBD2
V: TRBV19
DNA: TGTGCCAGTAGTCCTGAGCGGGGCCACGAGCAGTACTTC
CDR3: CASSPERGHEQYF

size: .
length: 17
J: TRBJ1-6
D: .
V: TRBV5-6
DNA: TGTGCCAGCAGCTTGTCTCACCGCTACTCCTATAATTCACCCCTCCACTTT
CDR3: CASSLSHRYSYNSPLHF

size: once
length: 13
J: TRBJ2-2
D: .
V: TRBV23-1
DNA: TGCGCCAGTGGGGCAGGGGACGGCGGGGAGCTGTTTTTT
CDR3: CASGAGDGGELFF

size: .
length: 13
J: TRBJ2-7
D: .
V: TRBV6-5
DNA: TGTGCCAGCAGTTACCGGGGAGACTACGAGCAGTACTTC
CDR3: CASSYRGDYEQYF

size: .
length: 14
J: TRBJ2-7
D: TRBD1
V: TRBV30
DNA: TGTGCCTGGAGTACGGGACAGCCGATCTACGAGCAGTACTTC
CDR3: CAWSTGQPIYEQYF

size: .
length: 14
J: TRBJ2-7
D: .
V: TRBV9
DNA: TGTGCCAGCAGCGTCGGAGACGGAGACTACGAGCAGTACTTC
CDR3: CASSVGDGDYEQYF

size: .
length: 13
J: TRBJ1-5
D: .
V: TRBV7-6
DNA: TGTGCCAGCAGCTTCGGGGGGAGCCAGCCCCAGCATTTT
CDR3: CASSFGGSQPQHF